These 5 T cell receptor beta chains share one sample of origin, sequenced in a study of identical twins (TCRdb year 2016). Libraries were made using 5' RACE. Sequencing instrument: Illumina HiSeq 2000. The public reads were reanalyzed by TCRdb: fastp trimming at Q25, MiXCR alignment, in-frame beta chains only. CDR3 protein sequences are deduplicated, and each keeps its most common genes and DNA. The table for this sample lists fewer than 900,000 distinct CDR3 sequences; about 18% of them were counted only once. In total, the top ten clones hold less than 15% of the sample. The data were also submitted as part of a second study, on T cells expressing NK-cell markers.

The sequencing sample was made of PBMCs. Receptors were obtained from a woman between 18 and 30 years old in good health.

A few counts support this clonotype. The chain links TRBV6-4 to TRBJ2-1; 9 bases map to TRBD2. Germline V CDR1 and CDR2: MRHNA, SNTAGT. The CDR3 has 13 residues. The V gene end was trimmed by 3 bases and the J gene end by 7 bases; junction bases not matched to a gene: 1. The DNA of the CDR3 is TGTGCCAGCAGTGATCTAGCGGGGAATGAGCAGTTCTTC. Its protein product is CASSDLAGNEQFF.

The chain is built from TRBV10-3 and TRBJ2-1; 14 bases are a match to TRBD2. CDR3 length: 14 amino acids. CDR1 is ENHRY, CDR2 SYGVKD, per germline. Trimming took 6 bases from V and 10 from J; bases not matched to a gene: 5. The CDR3, as DNA: TGTGCCATCAGGGAGACTAGCGGGAGGGAAGAGCAGTTCTTC. Its translation is CAIRETSGREEQFF.

This rearrangement joins TRBV27 to TRBJ1-6, with 7 bases matching TRBD1. This CDR3 is 14 amino acids long. After removal of 4 bases from V and 5 bases from J, the junction contained 2 bases not matched to a gene. The germline CDR1 and CDR2 sequences are MNHEY and SMNVEV (reference sequence). Written as DNA, the CDR3 is TGTGCCAGCAGTTCAACAGGGGATAATTCACCCCTCCACTTT. Its translation is CASSSTGDNSPLHF.

The sample holds a few counts of this clonotype. This chain uses TRBV20-1 with TRBJ1-2; 10 bases match TRBD1. V shed 3 bases and J 0 bases; nucleotides not matched to a gene: 4. The CDR3 consists of 15 residues. Germline CDR1 reads DFQATT; CDR2 reads SNEGSKA (reference sequence). Here the CDR3 reads CSASGQGGANYGYTF. CDR3 bases: TGCAGTGCTAGCGGACAGGGGGGAGCTAACTATGGCTACACCTTC.

This clonotype has just a few counts. The J gene is TRBJ2-5, the V gene TRBV12-3 or TRBV12-4; D is uncertain. The CDR3 is 13 amino acids. V was clipped by 4 bases and J by 5 bases, with 11 bases between them. The CDR3 is CASSSPPRETQYF. DNA for the CDR3: TGTGCCAGCAGTTCCCCGCCACGGGAGACCCAGTACTTC.